This T cell receptor (beta chain) is from a study of CD8 T cells in ankylosing spondylitis. Study-level results: The study identified a TCR beta motif of under ten highly homologous variants that appeared characteristic of ankylosing spondylitis blood.

There are 15 residues in the CDR3. Germline V gene lookup returns CDR1 SNHLY and CDR2 FYNNEI. Comments on this clonotype: Its matching antigen is unknown. At one of its ends the junction is not consistent with the germline gene, which may arise from a read error.

TCRdb re-called the 5' RACE reads with MiXCR, one entry per CDR3 protein. There are about 750,000 distinct CDR3 sequences in the sample; around 20% occur only once, and under 20% lies in the top ten. The sequence derives from a male donor with ankylosing spondylitis. V usage is TRBV2 and J usage is TRBJ1-5, with 7 nucleotides matching TRBD1. Specimen: blood, either unsorted or a sorted T cell fraction (not recorded which). The chain's CDR3 is CASSEDRAGNQPQHF. CDR3 bases: TGTGCCAGCAGCGAAGACAGGGCCGGCAATCAGCCCCAGCATTTT.